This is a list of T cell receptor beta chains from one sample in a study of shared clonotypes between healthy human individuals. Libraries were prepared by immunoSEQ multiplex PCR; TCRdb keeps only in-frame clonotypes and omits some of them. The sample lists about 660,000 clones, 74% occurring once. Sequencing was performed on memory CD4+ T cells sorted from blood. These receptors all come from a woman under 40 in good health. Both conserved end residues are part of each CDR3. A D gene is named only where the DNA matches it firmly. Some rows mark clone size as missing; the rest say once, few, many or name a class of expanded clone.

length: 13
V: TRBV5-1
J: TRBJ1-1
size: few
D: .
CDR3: CASKDQEDTEAFF
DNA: TGCGCCAGCAAGGATCAAGAGGACACTGAAGCTTTCTTT

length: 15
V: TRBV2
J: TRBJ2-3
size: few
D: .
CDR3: CASSPSRSTADTQYF
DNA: TGTGCCAGCAGCCCAAGTCGGAGCACTGCAGATACGCAGTATTTT

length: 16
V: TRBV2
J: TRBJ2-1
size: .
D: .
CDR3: CASMGFSGSSYNEQFF
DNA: TGTGCCAGCATGGGATTTAGCGGAAGCTCCTACAATGAGCAGTTCTTC

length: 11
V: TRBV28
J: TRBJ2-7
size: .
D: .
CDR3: CASTDHYEQYF
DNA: TGTGCCAGCACAGACCATTACGAGCAGTACTTC

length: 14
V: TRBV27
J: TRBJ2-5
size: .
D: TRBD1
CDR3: CASSFATGQETQYF
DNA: TGTGCCAGCAGTTTCGCGACAGGGCAAGAGACCCAGTACTTC

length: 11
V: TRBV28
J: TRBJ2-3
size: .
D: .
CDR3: CASRAGETQYF
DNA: TGTGCCAGCCGAGCGGGCGAGACGCAGTATTTT

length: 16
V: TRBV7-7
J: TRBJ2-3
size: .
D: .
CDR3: CASSLNRAGVTDTQYF
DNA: TGTGCCAGCAGCCTTAACAGGGCAGGGGTCACAGATACGCAGTATTTT

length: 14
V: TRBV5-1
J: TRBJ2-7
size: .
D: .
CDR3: CASQPFRQAHEQYF
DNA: TGCGCCAGCCAACCCTTTCGACAGGCCCACGAGCAGTACTTC

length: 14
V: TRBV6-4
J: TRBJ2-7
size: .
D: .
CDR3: CASSYSKGIYEQYF
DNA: TGTGCCAGCAGTTACTCGAAGGGGATCTACGAGCAGTACTTC

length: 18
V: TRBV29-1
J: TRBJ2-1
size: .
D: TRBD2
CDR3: CSVGAEGTSGLSYNEQFF
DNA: TGCAGCGTTGGGGCCGAGGGGACTAGCGGGCTTTCCTACAATGAGCAGTTCTTC

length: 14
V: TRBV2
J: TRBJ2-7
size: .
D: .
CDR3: CASSPQGAVYEQYF
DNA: TGTGCCAGCAGCCCCCAAGGGGCGGTCTACGAGCAGTACTTC

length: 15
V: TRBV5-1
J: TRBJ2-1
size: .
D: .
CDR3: CASSPPAQGSNEQFF
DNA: TGCGCCAGCAGCCCCCCAGCGCAGGGATCCAATGAGCAGTTCTTC

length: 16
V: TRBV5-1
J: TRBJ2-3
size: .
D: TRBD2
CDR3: CASSGLAGAGTDTQYF
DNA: TGCGCCAGCAGTGGACTAGCGGGTGCTGGCACAGATACGCAGTATTTT

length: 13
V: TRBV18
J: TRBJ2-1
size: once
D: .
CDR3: CASSSGQGTEQFF
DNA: TGTGCCAGCTCATCAGGGCAAGGAACTGAGCAGTTCTTC

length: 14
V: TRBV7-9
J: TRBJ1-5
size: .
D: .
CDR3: CASSSIRSNQPQHF
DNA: TGTGCCAGCAGCTCTATACGGAGCAATCAGCCCCAGCATTTT

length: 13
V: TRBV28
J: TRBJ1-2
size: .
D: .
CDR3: CASSLRTVYGYTF
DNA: TGTGCCAGCAGTTTGCGGACTGTATATGGCTACACCTTC

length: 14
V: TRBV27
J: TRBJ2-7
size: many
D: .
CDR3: CASSQQGALYEQYF
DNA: TGTGCCAGCAGTCAACAGGGAGCCCTCTACGAGCAGTACTTC

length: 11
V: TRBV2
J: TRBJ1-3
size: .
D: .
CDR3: CASSQLNTIYF
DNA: TGTGCCAGCAGTCAACTAAACACCATATATTTT

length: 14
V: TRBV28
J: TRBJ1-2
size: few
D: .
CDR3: CASSLRRTNYGYTF
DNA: TGTGCCAGCAGTTTAAGGCGGACTAACTATGGCTACACCTTC

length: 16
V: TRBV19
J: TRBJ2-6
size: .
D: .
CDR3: CASSTGITRGANVLTF
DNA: TGTGCCAGCTCGACCGGGATTACTCGAGGGGCCAACGTCCTGACTTTC

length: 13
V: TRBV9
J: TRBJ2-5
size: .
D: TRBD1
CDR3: CASSKQGTQTQYF
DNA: TGTGCCAGCAGCAAACAGGGGACACAGACCCAGTACTTC

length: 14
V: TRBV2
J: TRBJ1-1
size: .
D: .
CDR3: CASTTMWTGTEAFF
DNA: TGTGCCAGCACCACCATGTGGACGGGAACTGAAGCTTTCTTT